Detailed here is one T cell receptor beta chain. Antigen specificity is unknown. The sort gate was single viable CD3+CD4+CD8-CD45RO+ cells for memory CD4+ T cells. This record belongs to a study of memory CD4+ T cells and cytomegalovirus serostatus. Turning to the study itself: Donors were healthy Belgian adults, several CMV seropositive and about 24 seronegative. Notes on the study in general: Of 150 to 200 reported CMV TCRbeta sequences, under 70 were found in memory CD4+ repertoires. Median bootstrapped AUC for CMV status was just over 0.94 originally, 0.75 to 0.91 US-trained.

Libraries were prepared by immunoSEQ multiplex PCR; TCRdb keeps only in-frame clonotypes and omits some of them. The profile covers approximately 23,000 clones, with 60% to 80% appearing a single time and about 1% taken by the ten largest. This CDR3 region has 14 residues. Germline CDR1 is MNHEY and CDR2 is SVGAGI. V was shortened by 5 bases and J by 6 bases, with 13 bases between the two germline ends. The rearrangement joins TRBV6-5 to TRBJ2-2, with D unresolved. The clonotype was recovered from an adult in good health and CMV-seronegative. Sequencing was done on a sample of memory CD4+ T cells from blood. The chain's CDR3 is CASSRRSRPGELFF. CDR3 nucleotide sequence: TGTGCCAGCAGTCGCCGAAGCAGGCCCGGGGAGCTGTTTTTT.